This is a list of T cell receptor beta chains from one sample in a study of shared clonotypes between healthy human individuals. TCRdb's table, derived via immunoSEQ multiplex PCR, lists solely in-frame clones and lacks some. The data hold about 2 million clones, with roughly 95% observed a single time. The sequenced sample consisted of naive CD8+ T cells sorted from blood. The receptors shown here come from a man younger than 35 in good health. Both conserved end residues are part of each CDR3. The D gene is left open where the match is weak. Where a row states a size, it is once, few, many or the class of an expanded clone; other rows omit it.

CDR3 protein	CDR3 DNA	clone size	V gene	J gene	D gene
CASSPWGSGMEPGELFF	TGTGCCAGCAGTCCGTGGGGTAGCGGGATGGAGCCCGGGGAGCTGTTTTTT	-	TRBV27	TRBJ2-2	TRBD2
CASRSGANYEQFF	TGTGCCAGCAGATCCGGGGCAAACTATGAGCAGTTCTTC	-	TRBV27	TRBJ2-1	-
CASSVAKRGWEYNEQFF	TGTGCCAGCAGCGTAGCGAAGCGGGGGTGGGAATACAATGAGCAGTTCTTC	-	TRBV9	TRBJ2-1	TRBD2
CASSDVSGGAENTEAFF	TGTGCCAGCAGTGACGTTTCGGGGGGCGCGGAGAACACTGAAGCTTTCTTT	-	TRBV25-1	TRBJ1-1	-
CASTTGQINQPQHF	TGTGCCAGCACCACTGGACAGATCAATCAGCCCCAGCATTTT	-	TRBV6-1	TRBJ1-5	-
CSAREPGPQHF	TGCAGTGCTAGAGAGCCGGGGCCCCAGCATTTT	-	TRBV20-1	TRBJ1-5	-
CASSLDRVGQPQHF	TGTGCCAGCAGCCTGGACAGGGTGGGTCAGCCCCAGCATTTT	-	TRBV5-6	TRBJ1-5	TRBD1
CSVEDSGNGYGYTF	TGCAGCGTTGAAGATTCCGGGAATGGCTATGGCTACACCTTC	-	TRBV29-1	TRBJ1-2	-
CASSLELAGVGAGELFF	TGTGCCAGTAGTCTTGAACTAGCGGGAGTAGGTGCCGGGGAGCTGTTTTTT	-	TRBV19	TRBJ2-2	TRBD2
CASSGGVLAGPQETQYF	TGTGCCAGCAGCGGTGGGGTACTAGCGGGCCCTCAAGAGACCCAGTACTTC	-	TRBV7-8	TRBJ2-5	TRBD2
CASSLGQGDGYTF	TGTGCCAGCAGTCTTGGACAGGGTGATGGCTACACCTTC	-	TRBV14	TRBJ1-2	TRBD1
CASSPGGFYEQYF	TGTGCCAGCAGCCCAGGGGGGTTCTACGAGCAGTACTTC	-	TRBV27	TRBJ2-7	-
CASSEGTAYEQYF	TGTGCCAGCAGTGAAGGGACAGCATACGAGCAGTACTTC	-	TRBV6-1	TRBJ2-7	-
CASSYSAPQGEQYF	TGTGCCAGCAGTTACTCAGCCCCGCAGGGCGAGCAGTACTTC	-	TRBV6-5	TRBJ2-7	-
CASTRDRDSNYGYTF	TGTGCCAGTACCCGGGACAGAGATTCTAACTATGGCTACACCTTC	-	TRBV19	TRBJ1-2	TRBD1
CASSQDLEFYGYTF	TGCGCCAGCAGCCAAGATCTAGAATTCTATGGCTACACCTTC	-	TRBV4-3	TRBJ1-2	-
CASSQENGPYYEQYF	TGCGCCAGCAGCCAAGAAAATGGGCCATACTACGAGCAGTACTTC	-	TRBV4-1	TRBJ2-7	-
CASSIHSSSYEQYF	TGTGCCAGTAGTATTCACAGTAGCTCCTACGAGCAGTACTTC	once	TRBV19	TRBJ2-7	-
CASSPPRQETQYF	TGTGCCAGCAGCCCCCCGCGGCAAGAGACCCAGTACTTC	-	TRBV9	TRBJ2-5	-
CASSLYPPRTGHYEQYF	TGTGCCAGCAGTTTATACCCCCCCCGGACAGGCCACTACGAGCAGTACTTC	-	TRBV27	TRBJ2-7	TRBD1
CASSLGSLSYNEQFF	TGTGCCAGCAGCTTAGGCTCCCTCTCGTACAATGAGCAGTTCTTC	-	TRBV7-9	TRBJ2-1	-
CASSWDGNYGYTF	TGTGCCAGCAGCTGGGACGGGAACTATGGCTACACCTTC	-	TRBV5-4	TRBJ1-2	-
CASSPRDRPNYGYTF	TGTGCCAGCAGCCCTAGGGACAGACCTAACTATGGCTACACCTTC	-	TRBV7-8	TRBJ1-2	TRBD1
CASSAGLNNEQFF	TGTGCCAGCAGCGCCGGACTTAACAATGAGCAGTTCTTC	-	TRBV9	TRBJ2-1	-
CAWSVHEGDSYGYTF	TGTGCCTGGAGTGTACACGAGGGGGACAGCTATGGCTACACCTTC	-	TRBV30	TRBJ1-2	TRBD1
CASGQGGTEAFF	TGTGCCAGCGGACAGGGAGGGACTGAAGCTTTCTTT	-	TRBV9	TRBJ1-1	TRBD1
CASRSIEDTQYF	TGTGCCAGCCGATCCATTGAAGATACGCAGTATTTT	-	TRBV5-4	TRBJ2-3	-
CASSPLVAAPYTDTQYF	TGTGCCAGCAGCCCCCTGGTGGCAGCTCCTTACACAGATACGCAGTATTTT	-	TRBV5-4	TRBJ2-3	-
CASSLSDRSRAFF	TGTGCCAGCAGTTTATCTGACAGGTCTCGCGCTTTCTTT	-	TRBV27	TRBJ1-1	-